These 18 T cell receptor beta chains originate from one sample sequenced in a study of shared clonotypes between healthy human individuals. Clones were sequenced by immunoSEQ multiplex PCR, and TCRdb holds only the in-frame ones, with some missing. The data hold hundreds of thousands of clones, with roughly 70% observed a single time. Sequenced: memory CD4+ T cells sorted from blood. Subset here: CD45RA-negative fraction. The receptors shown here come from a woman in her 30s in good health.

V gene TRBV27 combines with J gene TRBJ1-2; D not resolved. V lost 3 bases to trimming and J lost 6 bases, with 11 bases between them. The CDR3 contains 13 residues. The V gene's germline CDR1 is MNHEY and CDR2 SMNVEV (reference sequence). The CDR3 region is CASSFRPSHGYTF. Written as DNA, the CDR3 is TGTGCCAGCAGTTTCAGACCCAGTCATGGCTACACCTTC.

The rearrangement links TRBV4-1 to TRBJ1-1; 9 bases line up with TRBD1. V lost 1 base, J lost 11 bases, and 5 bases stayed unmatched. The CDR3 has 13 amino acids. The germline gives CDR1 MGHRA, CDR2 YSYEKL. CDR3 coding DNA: TGCGCCAGCAGCCAAGCCCGGGACAGGGAGGCTTTCTTT. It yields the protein CASSQARDREAFF.

CDR3 region: CASSGGLERYEQYF. Here the CDR3 DNA reads TGCGCCAGCAGCGGGGGGCTAGAAAGATACGAGCAGTACTTC. This chain connects TRBV5-1 to TRBJ2-7; D assignment may be TRBD1 or TRBD2 (6 bases each). Trimming took 4 bases from V and 4 from J, leaving 15 bases between them. This CDR3 has 14 amino acids. Looked up from germline, CDR1 is SGHRS and CDR2 is YFSETQ.

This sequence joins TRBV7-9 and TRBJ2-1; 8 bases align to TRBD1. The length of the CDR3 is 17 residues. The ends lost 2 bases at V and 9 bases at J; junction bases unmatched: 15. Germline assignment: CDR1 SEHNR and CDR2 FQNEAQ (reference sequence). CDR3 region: CASSLSSGTGRVVEQFF. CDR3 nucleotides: TGTGCCAGCAGCTTATCATCGGGGACAGGTCGCGTCGTTGAGCAGTTCTTC.

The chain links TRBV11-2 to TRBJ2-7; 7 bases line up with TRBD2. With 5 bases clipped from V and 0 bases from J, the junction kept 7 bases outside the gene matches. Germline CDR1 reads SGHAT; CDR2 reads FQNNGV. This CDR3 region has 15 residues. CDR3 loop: CASSGSGVSSYEQYF. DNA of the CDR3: TGTGCCAGCAGCGGGAGCGGGGTAAGCTCCTACGAGCAGTACTTC.

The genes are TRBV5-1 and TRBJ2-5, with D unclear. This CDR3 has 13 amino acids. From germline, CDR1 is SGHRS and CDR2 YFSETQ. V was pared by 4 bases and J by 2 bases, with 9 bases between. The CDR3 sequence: CASSGPSQETQYF. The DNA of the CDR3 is TGCGCCAGCAGCGGGCCTTCACAAGAGACCCAGTACTTC.

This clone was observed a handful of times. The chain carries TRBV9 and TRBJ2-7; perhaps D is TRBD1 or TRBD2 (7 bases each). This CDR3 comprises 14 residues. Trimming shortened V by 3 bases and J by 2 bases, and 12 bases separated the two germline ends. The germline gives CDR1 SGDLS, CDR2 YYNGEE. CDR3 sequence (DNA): TGTGCCAGCAGCGCAGCGGGACAGCCCTACGAGCAGTACTTC. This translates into CASSAAGQPYEQYF.

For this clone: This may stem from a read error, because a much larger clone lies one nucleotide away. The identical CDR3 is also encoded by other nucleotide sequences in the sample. The CDR3 region is CAWSVRGNSPLHF. CDR3 DNA sequence: TGTGCCTGGAGTGTACGGGGGAATTCACCCCTCCACTTT. The chain combines TRBV30 with TRBJ1-6, with TRBD1 as a possible D gene (5 bases). V lost 0 bases and J 7 bases, leaving 7 bases between the germline ends. This CDR3 comprises 13 residues. Germline V lookup: CDR1 GTSNPN, CDR2 SVGIG (reference sequence).

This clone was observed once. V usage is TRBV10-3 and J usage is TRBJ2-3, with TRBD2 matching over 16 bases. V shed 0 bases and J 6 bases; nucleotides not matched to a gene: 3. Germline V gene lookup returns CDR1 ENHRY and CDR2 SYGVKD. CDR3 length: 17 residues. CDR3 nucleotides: TGTGCCATCAGTGAGTCGGGACTAGCGGGAGGGGCGGATACGCAGTATTTT. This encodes CAISESGLAGGADTQYF.

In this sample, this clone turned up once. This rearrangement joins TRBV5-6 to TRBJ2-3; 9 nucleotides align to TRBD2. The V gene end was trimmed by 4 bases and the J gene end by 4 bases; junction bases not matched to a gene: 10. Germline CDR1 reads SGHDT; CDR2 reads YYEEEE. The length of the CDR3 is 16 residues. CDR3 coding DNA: TGTGCCAGCAGCATCCAAAGCGGGAGGTGGGCAGATACGCAGTATTTT. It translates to CASSIQSGRWADTQYF.

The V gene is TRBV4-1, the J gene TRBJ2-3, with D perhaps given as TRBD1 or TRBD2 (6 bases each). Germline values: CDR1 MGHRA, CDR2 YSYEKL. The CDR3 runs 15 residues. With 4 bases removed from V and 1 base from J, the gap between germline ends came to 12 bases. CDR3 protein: CASSLEGGRTDTQYF. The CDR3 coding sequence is TGCGCCAGCAGCCTAGAGGGGGGCCGCACAGATACGCAGTATTTT.

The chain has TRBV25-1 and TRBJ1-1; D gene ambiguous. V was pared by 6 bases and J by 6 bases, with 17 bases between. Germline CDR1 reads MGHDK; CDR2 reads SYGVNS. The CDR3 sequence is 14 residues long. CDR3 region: CASRPVGGRSEAFF. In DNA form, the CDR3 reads TGTGCCAGCAGGCCAGTGGGAGGGAGGTCTGAAGCTTTCTTT.

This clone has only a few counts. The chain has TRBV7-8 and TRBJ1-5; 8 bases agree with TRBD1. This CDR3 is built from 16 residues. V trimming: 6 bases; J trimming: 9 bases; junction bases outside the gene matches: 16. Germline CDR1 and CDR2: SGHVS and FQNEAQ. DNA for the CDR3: TGTGCCAGCAGTTTAAGAGAAGGACAGGGTAAGGGGCCCCAGCATTTT. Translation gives CASSLREGQGKGPQHF.

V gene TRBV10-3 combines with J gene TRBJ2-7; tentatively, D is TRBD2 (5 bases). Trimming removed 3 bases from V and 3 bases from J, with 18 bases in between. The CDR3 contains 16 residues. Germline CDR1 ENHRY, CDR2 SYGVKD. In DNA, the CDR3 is TGTGCCATCAGTGATAGGTTGGACTGGCTGGACTACGAGCAGTACTTC. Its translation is CAISDRLDWLDYEQYF.

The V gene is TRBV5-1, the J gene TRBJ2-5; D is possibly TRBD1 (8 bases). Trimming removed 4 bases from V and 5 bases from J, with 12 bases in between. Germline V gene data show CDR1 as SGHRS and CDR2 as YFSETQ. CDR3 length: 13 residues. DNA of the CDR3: TGCGCCAGCAGCGAACAGGGGGGGGAGACCCAGTACTTC. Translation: CASSEQGGETQYF.

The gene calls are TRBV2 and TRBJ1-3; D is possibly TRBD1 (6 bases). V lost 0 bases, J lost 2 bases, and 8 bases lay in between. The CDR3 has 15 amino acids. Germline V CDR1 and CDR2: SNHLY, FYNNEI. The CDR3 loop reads CASSEAGGPGNTIYF. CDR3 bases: TGTGCCAGCAGTGAAGCCGGGGGCCCTGGAAACACCATATATTTT.

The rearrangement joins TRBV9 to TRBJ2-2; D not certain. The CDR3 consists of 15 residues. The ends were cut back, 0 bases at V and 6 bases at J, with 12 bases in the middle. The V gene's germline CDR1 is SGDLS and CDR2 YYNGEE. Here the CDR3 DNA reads TGTGCCAGCAGCGTAGGAGACCCCGGCGCCGGGGAGCTGTTTTTT. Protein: CASSVGDPGAGELFF.

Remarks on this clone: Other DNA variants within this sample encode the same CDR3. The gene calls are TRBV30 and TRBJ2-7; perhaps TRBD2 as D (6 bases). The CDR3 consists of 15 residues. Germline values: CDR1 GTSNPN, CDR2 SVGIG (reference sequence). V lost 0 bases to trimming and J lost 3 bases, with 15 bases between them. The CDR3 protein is CAWSVLEGLSYEQYF. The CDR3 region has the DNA TGTGCCTGGAGTGTACTGGAGGGTCTTAGCTACGAGCAGTACTTC.